This T cell receptor beta chain was recorded in a study of T cells after posttransplantation cyclophosphamide (dated by TCRdb to between 2015 and 2016). Turning to the overall study: Using TRB sequencing, the study followed how the T cell repertoire rebuilt after myeloablative bone marrow transplantation with posttransplantation cyclophosphamide given as GVHD prophylaxis. Blood from every one of the roughly 33 PTCy patients who had 1-year posttransplant specimens underwent TRB sequencing. In 3 patients, TRB sequencing was also performed on up to 3 more blood samples taken 2 to 5.2 years after transplant, and in 4 patients, pretransplant blood was also TRB-sequenced. Antigen receptor sequencing covered samples from 35 to 40 PTCy-treated patients and around 16 of their related bone marrow donors. Public TRB sequences were checked against a database of over 3,500 sequences associated with responses to pathogens, tumor antigens, self-antigens and alloantigens. Because TRA and TRB clonality were tightly correlated in several samples, subsequent TCR analyses were focused on TRB only. Results the study describes overall, beyond this receptor: The TRB repertoires of T cells infiltrating skin or the GI tract showed only limited overlap with the TRB repertoires found in blood. Across approximately 45 patients, recipient CMV seropositivity and CMV reactivation were highly associated with TRB clonality; PTCy diversity was similar to CNI/methotrexate controls. At 1-2 months, donor-recipient similarity was low but rose over the first year, and the later blood repertoires were often dominated by donor CD8+ memory clones.

Turning to this clone: What this receptor recognizes is not known. Within one base of it there is no much larger clone, and no base qualities were kept.

There are 13 amino acids in the CDR3, from cysteine to phenylalanine inclusive. Only the CDR3 DNA stays, 39 bases, in frame from base 1. V is shortened by 1 base, J by 6 bases, and the region joining them spans 9 bases. CDR1 and CDR2 are drawn from the germline V gene (reference sequence): LNHDA, SQIVND. Peripheral blood samples were provided by related bone marrow donors on the day of marrow donation. Mononuclear cells from peripheral blood and bone marrow were separated by Ficoll-Hypaque density centrifugation and then cryopreserved. TRB sequencing was run on genomic DNA with either the immunoSEQ assay at survey resolution or the hsTCRB kit. In the original analysis: Initial read processing used immunoSEQ software, and repertoire analyses used the LymphoSeq R package. Clonality was computed as 1 minus normalized Shannon entropy; Gini coefficient was also calculated for each TRB dataset. To infer phenotypes in unsorted samples, TRB sequences from sorted subsets of the recipient or donor were mapped onto the unsorted samples of the same recipient. TCRdb limited this immuneACCESS table to in-frame rearrangements with V and J called. A share of clones is missing; checked studies link under half to unresolved V genes, and the rest is unexplained. D and trimming come from the DNA, and the V and J calls and clone size come from that table. The sample profile shows about 28,000 clones; roughly 90% of them were found once. The top ten hold 3% to 4% of the sample.

Sequencing was done on a sample of PBMCs. The source is a man in his fifties or sixties. Recombination joined TRBV19 with TRBJ1-2; a tentative D match to TRBD1 spans 5 bases. The CDR3 protein: CASSIGAGHGYTF. Read as DNA, the sequence is TGTGCCAGTAGTATAGGGGCAGGGCATGGCTACACCTTC.